Below, 12 T cell receptor beta chains from the same sample are listed, as sequenced in a study of blood T cell repertoires in COVID-19. Using immunoSEQ multiplex PCR, the repertoire was profiled, and TCRdb retains in-frame clones only, with some absent. The sample has more than 350,000 clones; around 87% are singletons. What was sequenced was PBMCs or T cells enriched from blood (not recorded which). These receptors originate from a woman in her fifties or sixties who had recovered from COVID-19.

J is TRBJ1-1 and V is TRBV7-2; D remains ambiguous. CDR3 length: 14 residues. The germline CDR1 and CDR2 sequences are SGHTA and FQGNSA. V lost 1 base, J lost 5 bases, and 11 bases lay in between. CDR3 loop: CASSLVPGTTEAFF. The CDR3 DNA sequence: TGTGCCAGCAGCTTAGTCCCGGGTACAACTGAAGCTTTCTTT.

The V call is TRBV29-1, the J call TRBJ2-6, with no clear D. CDR1 and CDR2 (germline): SQVTM, ANQGSEA. The ends were cut back, 4 bases at V and 4 bases at J, with 8 bases in the middle. The CDR3 is made up of 13 amino acids. Here the CDR3 reads CSVANPGANVLTF. The DNA of the CDR3 is TGCAGCGTTGCTAATCCCGGGGCCAACGTCCTGACTTTC.

This clone was seen a few times. The chain carries TRBV27 and TRBJ1-3; maybe TRBD1 (6 bases). V lost 5 bases to trimming and J lost 0 bases, with 17 bases between them. This CDR3 is 17 amino acids long. Germline values: CDR1 MNHEY, CDR2 SMNVEV (reference sequence). CDR3 nucleotide sequence: TGTGCCAGCAGTCGTCCACTACAGGGCTCCTCTGGAAACACCATATATTTT. Translated: CASSRPLQGSSGNTIYF.

This clone has only a few counts. The chain has TRBV28 and TRBJ1-5; D unresolved. Germline V gene data show CDR1 as MDHEN and CDR2 as SYDVKM. V was clipped by 4 bases and J by 9 bases, with 13 bases between them. The CDR3 totals 13 residues. For the CDR3, the DNA is TGTGCCAGCAGTTACTCCAATTCAGGGCCCCAGCATTTT. It codes for CASSYSNSGPQHF.

The chain combines TRBV19 with TRBJ1-6; D not resolved. V lost 5 bases and J lost 5, with 10 bases in between. The CDR3 has 14 amino acids. Per the germline V gene, CDR1 is LNHDA and CDR2 is SQIVND (reference sequence). In DNA form, the CDR3 reads TGTGCCAGTAGTGGCCCGACTAATAATTCACCCCTCCACTTT. Protein: CASSGPTNNSPLHF.

The V call is TRBV4-1, the J call TRBJ2-1; D unclear. CDR3 length: 13 amino acids. V lost 6 bases, J lost 6 bases, and 12 bases lay in between. Germline V gives CDR1 MGHRA, CDR2 YSYEKL. The CDR3 loop reads CASSFELFNEQFF. DNA for the CDR3: TGCGCCAGCAGTTTTGAGTTGTTCAATGAGCAGTTCTTC.

The V call is TRBV14, the J call TRBJ2-7; 10 nucleotides align to TRBD2. Germline V gives CDR1 SGHDN, CDR2 FVKESK. CDR3 size: 14 residues. The trim removed 4 bases at V and 4 bases at J, leaving 4 bases unmatched. The CDR3, as DNA: TGTGCCAGCAGCCCAAGGACTAGCGGATACGAGCAGTACTTC. Amino acids: CASSPRTSGYEQYF.

V gene TRBV5-8 combines with J gene TRBJ1-6; TRBD1 matches at 7 bases. CDR1 is SGHTS, CDR2 YDEGEE, per germline. CDR3 length: 16 residues. Trimming at V came to 6 bases and at J to 9 bases, leaving 15 bases not matched to a gene. The CDR3 bases are TGTGCCAGCACCTCCCTTCAGGGGGGTCCCGCTTCACCCCTCCACTTT. This translates into CASTSLQGGPASPLHF.

The chain carries TRBV28 and TRBJ1-1, with D unresolved. Trimming pared 5 bases from V and 0 bases from J, leaving 10 bases between. The CDR3 contains 14 residues. Per germline, CDR1 MDHEN and CDR2 SYDVKM. The CDR3 region has the DNA TGTGCCAGCAGTACACAGCTAATGAACACTGAAGCTTTCTTT. Protein: CASSTQLMNTEAFF. The whole variable domain, remainder taken from reference TRBV28 and TRBJ1-1, is DVKVTQSSRYLVKRTGEKVFLECVQDMDHENMFWYRQDPGLGLRLIYFSYDVKMKEKGDIPEGYSVSREKKERFSLILESASTNQTSMYLCASSTQLMNTEAFFGQGTRLTVV.

The chain combines TRBV5-1 with TRBJ1-4; D is perhaps TRBD1 (5 bases). CDR1 and CDR2 from the germline V gene are SGHRS and YFSETQ. This CDR3 has 15 amino acids. V lost 1 base and J lost 2, with 9 bases in between. CDR3 loop: CASSLTGGTNEKLFF. The CDR3 coding sequence is TGCGCCAGCAGCTTGACAGGAGGGACTAATGAAAAACTGTTTTTT. The full variable domain, with the rest looked up from reference TRBV5-1 and TRBJ1-4, is KAGVTQTPRYLIKTRGQQVTLSCSPISGHRSVSWYQQTPGQGLQFLFEYFSETQRNKGNFPGRFSGRQFSNSRSEMNVSTLELGDSALYLCASSLTGGTNEKLFFGSGTQLSVL.

This clone was found a few times. The chain joins TRBV18 to TRBJ1-5; tentatively, D is TRBD1 (5 bases). Germline values: CDR1 KGHSH, CDR2 LQKENI. Between the trimmed V and J ends, which lost 3 bases and 0 bases, there was a span of 15 bases. The CDR3 totals 17 residues. The CDR3 bases are TGTGCCAGCTCACCGAATGCCCAGACAGTTAGCAATCAGCCCCAGCATTTT. This codes for CASSPNAQTVSNQPQHF.

V is TRBV7-2 and J is TRBJ1-4; D may be TRBD1 (6 bases). V lost 4 bases and J 0 bases, leaving 12 bases between the germline ends. The V gene's germline CDR1 is SGHTA and CDR2 FQGNSA. The CDR3 spans 16 residues. CDR3 DNA sequence: TGTGCCAGCAGCTCCCGACAGGCCCCAACTAATGAAAAACTGTTTTTT. It yields the protein CASSSRQAPTNEKLFF.